The 10 T cell receptor beta chains below come from one sample, sequenced in a study of CD8 T cells in ankylosing spondylitis. TCRdb used MiXCR to reprocess the 5' RACE reads, holding one entry per CDR3 protein. In the table there are around 430,000 distinct CDR3 sequences, approximately 17% of which are singletons. General study results and limits: A TCR beta motif made of 7 to 9 highly homologous variants seemed typical of ankylosing spondylitis blood.

These receptors have no identified antigens. The sample taken for sequencing was blood, either unsorted or a sorted T cell fraction (not recorded which). These receptors were collected from a male donor with ankylosing spondylitis.

This clonotype was observed a handful of times. The gene calls are TRBV6-2 or TRBV6-3 and TRBJ2-3; the D gene is possibly TRBD2 (6 bases). The germline gives CDR1 MNHEY, CDR2 SVGEGT. CDR3 size: 12 residues. V gave up 7 bases and J gave up 3 bases, with 8 bases separating them. CDR3 loop: CASKLATDTQYF. The CDR3 nucleotides read TGTGCCAGCAAGCTAGCGACAGATACGCAGTATTTT.

The sample holds a few counts of this clonotype. V gene TRBV20-1 combines with J gene TRBJ2-3, with 9 bases fitting TRBD2. This CDR3 contains 14 residues. V dropped 6 bases and J dropped 5; count of bases not matched to a gene: 9. The V gene's germline CDR1 is DFQATT and CDR2 SNEGSKA (reference sequence). In DNA form, the CDR3 reads TGCAGTGCGCCCCCAGCGGGAGGTATAGATACGCAGTATTTT. Its protein product is CSAPPAGGIDTQYF.

Only a few counts were recorded for this clonotype. The chain uses TRBV12-3 or TRBV12-4 and TRBJ1-4, with TRBD1 as a possible D gene (5 bases). Trimming pared 0 bases from V and 8 bases from J, leaving 13 bases between. The CDR3 has 15 amino acids. DNA for the CDR3: TGTGCCAGCAGTTTAGCATTGGGAGGGGTGGAAAAACTGTTTTTT. This sequence encodes CASSLALGGVEKLFF.

The chain joins TRBV20-1 to TRBJ2-5; 7 bases fit TRBD1. With 6 bases clipped from V and 1 base from J, the junction kept 11 bases outside the gene matches. Germline assignment: CDR1 DFQATT and CDR2 SNEGSKA (reference sequence). The CDR3 extends over 15 amino acids. The CDR3: CSAAKWTGPQETQYF. DNA of the CDR3: TGCAGTGCCGCCAAATGGACAGGACCCCAAGAGACCCAGTACTTC.

This clonotype was counted only a few times. This rearrangement joins TRBV10-3 to TRBJ1-1, with a weak D call TRBD1 (6 bases). V gave up 6 bases and J gave up 5 bases, with 10 bases separating them. Looked up from germline, CDR1 is ENHRY and CDR2 is SYGVKD. This CDR3 comprises 12 residues. The DNA of the CDR3 is TGTGCCATCAGCGGAACAGGGACTGAAGCTTTCTTT. Translating gives CAISGTGTEAFF.

The CDR3 region has the DNA TGTGCCAGCAGCCCATACGCTTCTCGGGTGGGCACACACAATGAGCAGTTCTTC. It codes for CASSPYASRVGTHNEQFF. This rearrangement joins TRBV11-1 to TRBJ2-1; no clear D gene. V was cut by 5 bases and J by 5 bases, with 25 bases left in between. The germline gives CDR1 SGHAT, CDR2 FQDESV (reference sequence). The CDR3 has 18 residues.

The V and J genes are TRBV20-1 and TRBJ1-1; D call uncertain. CDR1 is DFQATT and CDR2 is SNEGSKA in the germline V gene (reference sequence). The CDR3 spans 13 residues. V lost 0 bases and J 7 bases, leaving 12 bases between the germline ends. The DNA for the CDR3 is TGCAGTGCTAGAGAAGGTGGGCCCTATGAAGCTTTCTTT. Protein product: CSAREGGPYEAFF.

This clonotype was observed a handful of times. The chain couples TRBV4-1 to TRBJ2-7; D may be TRBD1 (5 bases). The germline CDR1 and CDR2 sequences are MGHRA and YSYEKL. The CDR3 has 14 amino acids. V lost 0 bases and J lost 3, with 9 bases in between. The DNA of the CDR3 is TGCGCCAGCAGCCAAGAGGGCAGGGACTACGAGCAGTACTTC. It translates to CASSQEGRDYEQYF.

This clonotype occurred a few times. The chain uses TRBV5-1 and TRBJ2-7; the D call may be TRBD1 or TRBD2 (5 bases each). This CDR3 region has 15 residues. Trimming stripped 0 bases from V and 0 bases from J, with 10 bases between. Germline CDR1 and CDR2: SGHRS and YFSETQ. The CDR3 DNA follows: TGCGCCAGCAGCTTGGTTTTCGGGACCTCCTACGAGCAGTACTTC. This sequence encodes CASSLVFGTSYEQYF.

This chain joins TRBV4-3 and TRBJ2-5; TRBD2 agrees at 9 bases. Germline V lookup: CDR1 LGHNA, CDR2 YSLEER. The CDR3 is made up of 17 amino acids. J lost 5 bases, V lost 0 bases, and 10 bases had no gene match. For the CDR3, the DNA is TGCGCCAGCAGCCAAGATCGGGCGGGAGGGCCAGTGGAGACCCAGTACTTC. Translation gives CASSQDRAGGPVETQYF.